This TCR beta chain originates from a study of cytomegalovirus exposure and HLA in healthy donors. These donors, healthy bone marrow donors, were studied. PCR employed 60 Vbeta and 13 Jbeta primers. Repertoires were generated with immunoSEQ multiplex PCR, while TCRdb's copy carries only in-frame clones and drops some. This table holds about 190,000 clones, approximately 83% found once. Study results and caveats: A previous analysis found most TCR beta V segments productive roughly 87% or roughly 30% of the time. Cytomegalovirus-associated TCR beta chains were listed, numbering 150 to 200.

Germline CDR1 is LNHNV and CDR2 is YYDKDF (reference sequence). CDR3 length equals 15 residues. After removal of 2 bases from V and 6 bases from J, the junction contained 9 bases not matched to a gene. A remark on this clone: Its antigen is unidentified.

The chain links TRBV15 to TRBJ1-2; the match to TRBD1 covers 7 bases. The source is a boy aged 2 to 10 in good health and CMV-seronegative. The sequencing input was PBMCs. CDR3: CATSRTGTAVDGYTF. As DNA, the CDR3 is TGTGCCACCAGCAGAACCGGGACAGCTGTCGATGGCTACACCTTC.